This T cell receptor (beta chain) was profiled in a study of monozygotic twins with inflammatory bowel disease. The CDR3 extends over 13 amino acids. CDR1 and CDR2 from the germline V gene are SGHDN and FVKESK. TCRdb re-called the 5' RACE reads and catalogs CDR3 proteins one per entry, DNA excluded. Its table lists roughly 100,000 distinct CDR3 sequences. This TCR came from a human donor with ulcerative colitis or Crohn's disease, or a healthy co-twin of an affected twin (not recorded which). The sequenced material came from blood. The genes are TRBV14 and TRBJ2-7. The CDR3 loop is CASSQGVSYEQYF.